One sample yielded the 3 T cell receptor beta chains listed below, sequenced in a study of Graves' ophthalmopathy and Graves' hyperthyroidism. Using RNA transcripts, the TCR beta CDR3 regions were amplified. RT-PCR in the first round used HTBI primers; a second-round multiplex PCR followed. TCRdb re-derived calls from the multiplex PCR reads in MiXCR, one entry per CDR3 protein. The table includes around 1,200,000 distinct CDR3 sequences, less than 45% detected once. Sequenced material: peripheral blood or thyroid tissue (not recorded which). All receptors come from an adult man with Graves' hyperthyroidism.

The V and J genes are TRBV29-1 and TRBJ1-1; D call uncertain. CDR3 length equals 13 residues. Trimming took off 8 bases at V and 5 bases at J, with 18 bases between the two ends. CDR1 SQVTM and CDR2 ANQGSEA come from the germline V gene. The chain's CDR3 is CSSSGLLGTEAFF. CDR3 nucleotides: TGCAGCAGCTCGGGGTTACTAGGGACTGAAGCTTTCTTT.

This clonotype was observed many times. This chain connects TRBV29-1 to TRBJ2-2, with D unresolved. The CDR3 contains 13 residues. Germline loops: CDR1 SQVTM, CDR2 ANQGSEA. V shed 4 bases and J shed 0 bases, with 6 bases lying between them. CDR3 region: CSVVLANTGELFF. For the CDR3, the DNA is TGCAGCGTTGTTCTCGCGAACACCGGGGAGCTGTTTTTT.

The table lists this clonotype with a few counts. This may be a read error: a much more frequent sequence differs by one nucleotide. This sequence joins TRBV2 and TRBJ1-5, with TRBD1 as a possible D gene (6 bases). The CDR3 totals 14 residues. Trimming left V 6 bases short and J 3 bases short, with 12 bases between. The V gene's germline CDR1 is SNHLY and CDR2 FYNNEI. The CDR3 sequence is CASSTAGDNQPQHF. As DNA, the CDR3 is TGTGCCAGCAGCACCGCAGGGGACAATCAGCCCCAGCATTTT.